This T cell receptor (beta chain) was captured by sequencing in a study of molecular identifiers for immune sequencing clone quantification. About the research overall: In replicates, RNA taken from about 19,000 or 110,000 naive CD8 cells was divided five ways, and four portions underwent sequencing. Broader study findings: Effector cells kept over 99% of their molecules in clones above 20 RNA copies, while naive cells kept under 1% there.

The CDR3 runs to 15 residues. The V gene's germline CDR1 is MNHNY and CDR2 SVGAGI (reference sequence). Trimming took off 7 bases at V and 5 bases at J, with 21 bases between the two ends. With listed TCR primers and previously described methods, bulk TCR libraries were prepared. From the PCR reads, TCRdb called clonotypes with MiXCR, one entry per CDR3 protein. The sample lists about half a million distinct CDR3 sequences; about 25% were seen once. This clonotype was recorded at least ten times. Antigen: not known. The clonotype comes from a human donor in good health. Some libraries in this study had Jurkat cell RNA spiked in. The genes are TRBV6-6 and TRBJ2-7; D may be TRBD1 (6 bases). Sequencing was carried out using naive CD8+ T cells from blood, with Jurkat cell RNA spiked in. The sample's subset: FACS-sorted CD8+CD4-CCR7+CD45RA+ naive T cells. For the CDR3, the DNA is TGTGCCAGCATTTCCAGGGGCAGAGCAACTCACGAGCAGTACTTC. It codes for CASISRGRATHEQYF.